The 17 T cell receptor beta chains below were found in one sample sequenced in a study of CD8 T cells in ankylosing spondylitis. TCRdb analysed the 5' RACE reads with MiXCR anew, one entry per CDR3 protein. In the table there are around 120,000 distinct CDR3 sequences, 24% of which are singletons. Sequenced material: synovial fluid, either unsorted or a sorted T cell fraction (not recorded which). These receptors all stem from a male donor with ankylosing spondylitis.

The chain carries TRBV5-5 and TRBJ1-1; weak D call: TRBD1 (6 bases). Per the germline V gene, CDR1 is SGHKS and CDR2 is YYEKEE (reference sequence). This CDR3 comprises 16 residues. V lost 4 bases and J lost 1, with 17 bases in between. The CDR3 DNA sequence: TGTGCCAGCAGCCCCTTATTGAGAGGGGGGAACACTGAAGCTTTCTTT. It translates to CASSPLLRGGNTEAFF.

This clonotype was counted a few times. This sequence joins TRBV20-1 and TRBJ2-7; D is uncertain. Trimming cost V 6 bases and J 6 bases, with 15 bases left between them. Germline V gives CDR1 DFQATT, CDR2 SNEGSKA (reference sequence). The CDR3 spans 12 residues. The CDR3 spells CSAPAIASEQYF. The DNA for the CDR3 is TGCAGTGCCCCGGCTATCGCTTCCGAGCAGTACTTC.

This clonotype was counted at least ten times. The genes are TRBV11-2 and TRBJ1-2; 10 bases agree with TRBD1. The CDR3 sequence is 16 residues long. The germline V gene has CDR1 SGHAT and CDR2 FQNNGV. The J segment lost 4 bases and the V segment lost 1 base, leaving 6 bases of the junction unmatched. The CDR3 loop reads CASSLGGTGATYGYTF. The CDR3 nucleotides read TGTGCCAGCAGCTTAGGGGGGACAGGGGCTACCTATGGCTACACCTTC.

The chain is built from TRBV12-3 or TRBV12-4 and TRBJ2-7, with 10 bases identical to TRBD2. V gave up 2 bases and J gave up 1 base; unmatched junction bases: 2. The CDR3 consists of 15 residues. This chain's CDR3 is CASSLPSGSSYEQYF. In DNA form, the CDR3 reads TGTGCCAGCAGTTTACCTAGCGGGAGTTCCTACGAGCAGTACTTC.

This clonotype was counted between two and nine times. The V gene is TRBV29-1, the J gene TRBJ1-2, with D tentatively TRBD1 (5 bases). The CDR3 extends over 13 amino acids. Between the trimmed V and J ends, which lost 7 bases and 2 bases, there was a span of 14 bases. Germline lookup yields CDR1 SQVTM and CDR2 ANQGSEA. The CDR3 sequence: CSAGGLSNYGYTF. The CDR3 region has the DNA TGCAGCGCTGGGGGACTTTCAAACTATGGCTACACCTTC.

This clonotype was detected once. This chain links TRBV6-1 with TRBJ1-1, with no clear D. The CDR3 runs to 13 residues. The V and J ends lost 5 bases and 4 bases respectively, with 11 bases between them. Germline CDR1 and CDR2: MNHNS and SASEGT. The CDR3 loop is CASSLGFGTEAFF. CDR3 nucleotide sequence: TGTGCCAGCAGTCTGGGTTTTGGCACTGAAGCTTTCTTT.

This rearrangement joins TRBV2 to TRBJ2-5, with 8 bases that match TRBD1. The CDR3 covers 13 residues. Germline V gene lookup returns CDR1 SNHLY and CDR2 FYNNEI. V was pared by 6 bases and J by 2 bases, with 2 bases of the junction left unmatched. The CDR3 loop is CASRGTGQETQYF. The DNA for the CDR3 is TGTGCCAGCAGGGGGACAGGACAAGAGACCCAGTACTTC. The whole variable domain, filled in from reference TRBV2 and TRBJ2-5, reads EPEVTQTPSHQVTQMGQEVILRCVPISNHLYFYWYRQILGQKVEFLVSFYNNEISEKSEIFDDQFSVERPDGSNFTLKIRSTKLEDSAMYFCASRGTGQETQYFGPGTRLLVL.

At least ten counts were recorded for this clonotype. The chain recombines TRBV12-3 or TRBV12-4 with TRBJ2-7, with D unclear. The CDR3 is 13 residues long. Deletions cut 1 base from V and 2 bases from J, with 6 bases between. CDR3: CASSLGSAYEQYF. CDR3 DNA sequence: TGTGCCAGCAGTTTAGGGTCGGCCTACGAGCAGTACTTC.

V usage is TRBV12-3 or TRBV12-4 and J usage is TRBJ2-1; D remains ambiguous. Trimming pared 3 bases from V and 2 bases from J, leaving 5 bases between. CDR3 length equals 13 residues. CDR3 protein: CASSFLAYNEQFF. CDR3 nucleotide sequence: TGTGCCAGCAGTTTCCTTGCCTACAATGAGCAGTTCTTC.

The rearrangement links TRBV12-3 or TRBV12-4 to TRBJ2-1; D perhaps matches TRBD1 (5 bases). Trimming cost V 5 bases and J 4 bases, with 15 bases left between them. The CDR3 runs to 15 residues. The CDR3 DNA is TGTGCCAGCAGTCGAACAGGTCCTCAATACAATGAGCAGTTCTTC. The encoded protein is CASSRTGPQYNEQFF.

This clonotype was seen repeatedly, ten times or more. The chain's CDR3 is CAWRSTEAFF. CDR3 DNA sequence: TGTGCCTGGCGTAGCACTGAAGCTTTCTTT. This chain uses TRBV30 with TRBJ1-1; D is undetermined. V was pared by 5 bases and J by 4 bases, with 5 bases between. CDR3 size: 10 residues. CDR1 is GTSNPN, CDR2 SVGIG, per germline (reference sequence).

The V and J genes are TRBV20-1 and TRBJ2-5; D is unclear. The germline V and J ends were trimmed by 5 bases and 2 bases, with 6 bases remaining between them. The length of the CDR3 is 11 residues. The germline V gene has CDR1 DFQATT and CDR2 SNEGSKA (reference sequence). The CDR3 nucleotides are TGCAGTGCTCGGATGCAAGAGACCCAGTACTTC. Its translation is CSARMQETQYF.

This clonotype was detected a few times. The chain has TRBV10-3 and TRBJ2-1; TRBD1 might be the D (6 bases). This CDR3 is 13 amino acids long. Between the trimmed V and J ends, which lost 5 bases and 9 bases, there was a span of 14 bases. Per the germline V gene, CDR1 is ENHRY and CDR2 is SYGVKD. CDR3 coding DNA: TGTGCCATCAGTAAACAGGGTAATGGTGAGCAGTTCTTC. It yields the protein CAISKQGNGEQFF.

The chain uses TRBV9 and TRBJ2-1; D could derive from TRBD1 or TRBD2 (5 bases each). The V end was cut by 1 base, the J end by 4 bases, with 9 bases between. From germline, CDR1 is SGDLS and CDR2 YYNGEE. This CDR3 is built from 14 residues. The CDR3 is CASSVRDGYNEQFF. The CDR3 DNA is TGTGCCAGCAGCGTAAGGGACGGATACAATGAGCAGTTCTTC. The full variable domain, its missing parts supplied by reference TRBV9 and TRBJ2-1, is DSGVTQTPKHLITATGQRVTLRCSPRSGDLSVYWYQQSLDQGLQFLIQYYNGEERAKGNILERFSAQQFPDLHSELNLSSLELGDSALYFCASSVRDGYNEQFFGPGTRLTVL.

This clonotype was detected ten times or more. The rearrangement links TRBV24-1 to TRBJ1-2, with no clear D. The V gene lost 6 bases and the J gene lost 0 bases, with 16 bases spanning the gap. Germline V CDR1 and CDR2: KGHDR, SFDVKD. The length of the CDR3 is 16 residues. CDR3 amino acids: CATSPGGHQANYGYTF. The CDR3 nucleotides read TGTGCCACCAGTCCCGGTGGCCACCAAGCTAACTATGGCTACACCTTC.

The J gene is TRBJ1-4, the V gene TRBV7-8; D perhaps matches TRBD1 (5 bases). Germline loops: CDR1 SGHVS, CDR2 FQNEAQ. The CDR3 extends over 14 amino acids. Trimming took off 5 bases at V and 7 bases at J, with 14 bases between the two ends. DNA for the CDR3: TGTGCCAGCAGCCCTGGGACTCGGGGTGAAAAACTGTTTTTT. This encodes CASSPGTRGEKLFF.

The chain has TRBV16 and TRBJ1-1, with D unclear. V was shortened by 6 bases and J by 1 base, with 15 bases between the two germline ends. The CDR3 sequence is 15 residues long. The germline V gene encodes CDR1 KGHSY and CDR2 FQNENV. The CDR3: CASSQIRGGNTEAFF. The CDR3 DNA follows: TGTGCCAGCAGTCAAATACGGGGTGGGAACACTGAAGCTTTCTTT.